This TCR beta chain was found in a study of B cell selection in AIRE deficiency. Study-wide results and caveats: Shared Treg sequences had shorter CDR3s, biased toward rearrangements with few non-templated insertions. Around 30% of healthy-shared Treg TCRbeta sequences appeared in patient Tconv cells. Of some 4,000 shared Treg TCRbeta sequences, under 35% were healthy-only, 7.5% to 10% patient-only.

Details on this clone: The antigen remains unidentified.

Authors' processing steps: Pooled Tregs gave about 60,000 patient and 1x10^5 or so donor TCRbeta sequences. Some clones are missing from TCRdb's copy, which holds only in-frame ones; the method was immunoSEQ multiplex PCR. The V and J calls and clone size come from that table; D and trimming were worked out from the DNA. The table records approximately 14,000 clones, 93% of them present only once. Regulatory T cells were sorted as CD4+CD25hiCD127low/negative cells. Germline CDR1 and CDR2: SGHTA and FQGNSA. The length of the CDR3 is 18 residues. Trimming took 5 bases from V and 4 from J, leaving 26 bases between them.

The receptor comes from a human donor with AIRE deficiency. The V gene is TRBV7-2, the J gene TRBJ2-5; D not resolved. The sequenced material came from Tregs sorted from PBMCs. CDR3 loop: CASSPGVTSHVSRETQYF. CDR3 sequence (DNA): TGTGCCAGCAGCCCAGGAGTCACCTCGCACGTCAGCAGAGAGACCCAGTACTTC.